The T cell receptor (beta chain) described here comes from a study of cytomegalovirus exposure and HLA in healthy donors. Primers: 60 Vbeta forward and 13 Jbeta reverse. Original data processing: In a later analysis, roughly 11 million of 75 million to 90 million unique beta chains occurred in at least two donors. Assay used: immunoSEQ multiplex PCR; TCRdb lists only in-frame clones, some missing. That table gives V, J and clone size, and the DNA gave D and trimming. The table lists approximately 220,000 clones, approximately 80% of them singletons, with 15% to 18% in the top ten. A remark on this clone: Its antigen remains unknown.

This CDR3 is 16 amino acids long. Trimming took off 1 base at V and 2 bases at J, with 15 bases between the two ends. Germline CDR1 and CDR2: MDHEN and SYDVKM. Broader study findings: Despite most TCR sequences being rare, some public TCRs occurred in many donors. Sequencing likely generated an artifact that appeared as a cluster of highly shared sequence variants.

The origin of this receptor is a man aged 35 to 55 in good health and CMV-seronegative. Sequencing input: PBMCs. This chain connects TRBV28 to TRBJ2-7, with D perhaps TRBD1 (6 bases). The CDR3 loop is CASSLLSGVSAYEQYF. CDR3 DNA: TGTGCCAGCAGTTTATTATCAGGGGTGAGTGCCTACGAGCAGTACTTC.